This T cell receptor (beta chain) was observed in a study of T-cell reconstitution after alpha-beta-depleted transplantation in children. The study, taken as a whole, reports: A year had passed since transplant, and T-cell counts and diversity by then came mostly from newly produced T cells.

A TCRbeta library incorporating unique molecular identifiers was prepared. TCRdb re-called the PCR reads through MiXCR, storing one row per CDR3 protein. The sample carries about 580,000 distinct CDR3 sequences, under 25% recorded once. Note on this clonotype: Its matching antigen is unknown.

The CDR3 length is 13 residues. CDR1 is DFQATT and CDR2 is SNEGSKA in the germline V gene (reference sequence). The junction had 5 bases not matched to a gene; V was cut back by 7 bases and J by 2 bases. The V call is TRBV20-1, the J call TRBJ2-7; 10 bases map to TRBD1. Sequences were derived from PBMCs, mostly from graft donor cells, sampled 360 days after TCRalphabeta/CD19-depleted stem cell transplant. The TCR was taken from a boy in the first two years of life who had a stem cell transplant for acute myeloid leukemia, so the T cells may come from the graft donor. CDR3 region: CSVLDRGAYEQYF. CDR3 coding DNA: TGCAGTGTACTGGACAGGGGGGCCTACGAGCAGTACTTC.